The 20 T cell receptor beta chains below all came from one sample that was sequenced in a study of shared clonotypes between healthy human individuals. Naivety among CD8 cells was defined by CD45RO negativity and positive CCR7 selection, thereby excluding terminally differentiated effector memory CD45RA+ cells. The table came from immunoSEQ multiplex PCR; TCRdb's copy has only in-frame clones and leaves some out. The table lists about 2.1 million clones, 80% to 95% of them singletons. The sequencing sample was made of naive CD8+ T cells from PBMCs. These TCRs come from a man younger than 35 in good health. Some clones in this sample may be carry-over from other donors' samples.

In nucleotides, the CDR3 is TGTGCCAGCAGCCCTGCTAGCGGGAGTGGCAATGAGCAGTTCTTC. Amino acid sequence: CASSPASGSGNEQFF. The chain links TRBV11-2 to TRBJ2-1; 10 positions agree with TRBD2. Germline V gives CDR1 SGHAT, CDR2 FQNNGV. This CDR3 is built from 15 residues. V lost 5 bases and J lost 6; bases outside the gene matches: 7.

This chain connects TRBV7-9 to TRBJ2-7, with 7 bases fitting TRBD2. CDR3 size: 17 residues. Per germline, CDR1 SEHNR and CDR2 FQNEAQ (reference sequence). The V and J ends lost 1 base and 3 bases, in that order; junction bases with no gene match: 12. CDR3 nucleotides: TGTGCCAGCAGCTTAGTCTCTCAGGCTAGCGGCTACTACGAGCAGTACTTC. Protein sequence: CASSLVSQASGYYEQYF.

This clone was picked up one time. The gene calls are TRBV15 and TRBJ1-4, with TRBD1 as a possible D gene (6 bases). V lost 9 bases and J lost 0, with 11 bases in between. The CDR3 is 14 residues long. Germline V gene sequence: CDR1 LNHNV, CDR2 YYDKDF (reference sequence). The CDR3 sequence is CATGQSATNEKLFF. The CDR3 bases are TGTGCCACGGGACAATCCGCAACTAATGAAAAACTGTTTTTT.

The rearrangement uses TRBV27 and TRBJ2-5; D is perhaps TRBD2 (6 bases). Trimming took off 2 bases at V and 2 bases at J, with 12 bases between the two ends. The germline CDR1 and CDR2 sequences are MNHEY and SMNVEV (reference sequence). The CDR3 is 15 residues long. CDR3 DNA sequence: TGTGCCAGCAGTTTAATGGAGGAGGGGCAAGAGACCCAGTACTTC. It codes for CASSLMEEGQETQYF.

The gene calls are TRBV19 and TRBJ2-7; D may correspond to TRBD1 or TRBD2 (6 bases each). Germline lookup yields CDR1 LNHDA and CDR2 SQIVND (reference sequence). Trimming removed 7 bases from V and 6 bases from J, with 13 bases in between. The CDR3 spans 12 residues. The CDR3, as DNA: TGTGCCAGTATGGGGGGCGCGTCCGAGCAGTACTTC. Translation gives CASMGGASEQYF. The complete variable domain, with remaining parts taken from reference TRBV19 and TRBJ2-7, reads DGGITQSPKYLFRKEGQNVTLSCEQNLNHDAMYWYRQDPGQGLRLIYYSQIVNDFQKGDIAEGYSVSREKKESFPLTVTSAQKNPTAFYLCASMGGASEQYFGPGTRLTVT.

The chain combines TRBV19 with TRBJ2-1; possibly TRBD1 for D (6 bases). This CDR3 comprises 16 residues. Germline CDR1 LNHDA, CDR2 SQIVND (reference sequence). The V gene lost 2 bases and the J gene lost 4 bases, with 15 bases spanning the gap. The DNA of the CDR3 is TGTGCCAGTAGTATAAGTCGGGCAGGGGCTTACAATGAGCAGTTCTTC. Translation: CASSISRAGAYNEQFF.

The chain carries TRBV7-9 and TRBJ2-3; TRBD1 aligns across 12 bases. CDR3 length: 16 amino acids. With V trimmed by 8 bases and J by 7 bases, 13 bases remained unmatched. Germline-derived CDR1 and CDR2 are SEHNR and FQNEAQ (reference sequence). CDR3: CASGAGTGGDWNTQYF. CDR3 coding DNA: TGTGCCAGCGGTGCGGGGACAGGGGGCGATTGGAATACGCAGTATTTT.

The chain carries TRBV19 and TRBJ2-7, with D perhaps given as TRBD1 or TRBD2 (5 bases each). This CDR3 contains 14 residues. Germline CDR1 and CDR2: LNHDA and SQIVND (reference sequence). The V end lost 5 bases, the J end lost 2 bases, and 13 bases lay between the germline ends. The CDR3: CASSFRDGTYEQYF. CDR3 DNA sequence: TGTGCCAGTAGTTTCCGGGACGGTACCTACGAGCAGTACTTC.

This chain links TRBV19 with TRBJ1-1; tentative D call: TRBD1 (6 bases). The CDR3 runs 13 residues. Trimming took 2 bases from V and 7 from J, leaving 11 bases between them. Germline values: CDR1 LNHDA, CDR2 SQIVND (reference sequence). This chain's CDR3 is CASSIRGTGEAFF. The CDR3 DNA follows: TGTGCCAGTAGTATAAGGGGGACCGGTGAAGCTTTCTTT.

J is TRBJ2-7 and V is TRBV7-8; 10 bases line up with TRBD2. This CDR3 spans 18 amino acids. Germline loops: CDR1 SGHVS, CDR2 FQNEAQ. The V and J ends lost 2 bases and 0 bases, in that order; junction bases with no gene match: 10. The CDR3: CASSLKVWVAGGSYEQYF. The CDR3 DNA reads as TGTGCCAGCAGCTTAAAGGTCTGGGTAGCGGGGGGCTCCTACGAGCAGTACTTC.

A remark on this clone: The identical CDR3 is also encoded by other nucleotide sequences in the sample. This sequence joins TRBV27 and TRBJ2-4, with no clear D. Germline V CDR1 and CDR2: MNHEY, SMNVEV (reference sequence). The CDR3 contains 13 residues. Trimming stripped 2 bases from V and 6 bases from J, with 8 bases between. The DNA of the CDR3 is TGTGCCAGCAGTTTAGGCGGCCTAAACATTCAGTACTTC. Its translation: CASSLGGLNIQYF.

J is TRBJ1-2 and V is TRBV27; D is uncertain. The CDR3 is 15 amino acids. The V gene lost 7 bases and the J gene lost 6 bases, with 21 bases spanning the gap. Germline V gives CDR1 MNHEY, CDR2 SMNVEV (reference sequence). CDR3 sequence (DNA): TGTGCCAGCACCTCGAACGGCTTCTGGTCAGATGGCTACACCTTC. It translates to CASTSNGFWSDGYTF.

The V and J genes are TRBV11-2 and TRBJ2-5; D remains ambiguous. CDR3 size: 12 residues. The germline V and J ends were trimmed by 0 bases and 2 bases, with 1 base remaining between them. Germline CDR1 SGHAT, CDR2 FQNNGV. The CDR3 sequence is CASSLDQETQYF. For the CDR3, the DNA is TGTGCCAGCAGCTTAGATCAAGAGACCCAGTACTTC.

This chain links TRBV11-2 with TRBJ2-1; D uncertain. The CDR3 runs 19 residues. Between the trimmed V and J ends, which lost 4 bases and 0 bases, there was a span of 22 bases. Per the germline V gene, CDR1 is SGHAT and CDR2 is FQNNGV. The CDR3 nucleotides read TGTGCCAGCAGCTCGCCCTCCACCTTAGGCCCGAGCTCCTACAATGAGCAGTTCTTC. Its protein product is CASSSPSTLGPSSYNEQFF.

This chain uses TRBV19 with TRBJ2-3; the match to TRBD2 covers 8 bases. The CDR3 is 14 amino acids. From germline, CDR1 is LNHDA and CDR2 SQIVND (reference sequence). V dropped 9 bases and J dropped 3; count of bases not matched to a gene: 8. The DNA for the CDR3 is TGTGCCAGCAAAGCGGGAGAATTGACAGATACGCAGTATTTT. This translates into CASKAGELTDTQYF.

The CDR3 loop is CASSIGPGTSYNEQFF. The CDR3 DNA sequence: TGTGCCAGTAGTATCGGCCCCGGGACTAGCTACAATGAGCAGTTCTTC. The chain is built from TRBV19 and TRBJ2-1, with 8 bases fitting TRBD2. The CDR3 covers 16 residues. V lost 3 bases to trimming and J lost 3 bases; unmatched junction nucleotides: 7. Germline lookup yields CDR1 LNHDA and CDR2 SQIVND (reference sequence).

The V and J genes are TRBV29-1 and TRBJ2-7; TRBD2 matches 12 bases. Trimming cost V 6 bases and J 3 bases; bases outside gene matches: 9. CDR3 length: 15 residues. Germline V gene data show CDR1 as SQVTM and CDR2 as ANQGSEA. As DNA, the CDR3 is TGCAGCGTGATATCGACTAGCGGGAGCTTCTACGAGCAGTACTTC. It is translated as CSVISTSGSFYEQYF.

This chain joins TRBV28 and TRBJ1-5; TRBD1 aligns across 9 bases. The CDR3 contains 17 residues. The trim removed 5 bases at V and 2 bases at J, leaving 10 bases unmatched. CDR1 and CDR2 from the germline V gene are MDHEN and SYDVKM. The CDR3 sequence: CASSEPLTGGGNQPQHF. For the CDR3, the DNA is TGTGCCAGCAGTGAGCCTTTGACAGGGGGAGGCAATCAGCCCCAGCATTTT.

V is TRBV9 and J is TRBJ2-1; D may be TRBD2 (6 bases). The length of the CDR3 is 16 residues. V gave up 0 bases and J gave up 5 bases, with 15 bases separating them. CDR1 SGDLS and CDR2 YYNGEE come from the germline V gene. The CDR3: CASSVDRGSVHNEQFF. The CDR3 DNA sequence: TGTGCCAGCAGCGTAGATCGGGGGTCAGTCCACAATGAGCAGTTCTTC.

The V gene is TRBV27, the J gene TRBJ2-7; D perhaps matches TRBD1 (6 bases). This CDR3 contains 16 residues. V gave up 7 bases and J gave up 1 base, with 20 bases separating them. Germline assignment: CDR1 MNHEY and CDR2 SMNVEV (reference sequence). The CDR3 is CASTGTSATDSYEQYF. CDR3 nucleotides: TGTGCCAGCACCGGGACATCCGCTACCGATTCCTACGAGCAGTACTTC.